The clone carrying this T cell receptor (beta chain) was detected ten times or more. The antigen is not known. The sample originates from a study of T cells in Graves' hyperthyroidism and ophthalmopathy. Study conclusions and caveats: A model built on 13 V-J features separated ophthalmopathy from stable hyperthyroidism.

TCR beta CDR3 regions were amplified from RNA. The HTBI primer set was used in a first-round RT-PCR of the TCR CDR3. TCRdb re-called the multiplex PCR reads with MiXCR, one entry per CDR3 protein. The profile shows around 350,000 distinct CDR3 sequences, roughly 14% of them singletons. Germline V gene lookup returns CDR1 MDHEN and CDR2 SYDVKM. The CDR3 covers 14 residues. V lost 5 bases, J lost 1 base, and 12 bases lay in between. This clonotype was sampled from a woman aged 18-29 years with Graves' hyperthyroidism that later progressed to Graves' ophthalmopathy. The sequencing sample was made of blood. The chain employs TRBV28 and TRBJ2-7; D remains ambiguous. The CDR3 protein is CASSPRRNSYEQYF. The CDR3 bases are TGTGCCAGCAGTCCCCGACGTAATTCCTACGAGCAGTACTTC.